This TCR beta chain emerged from a study of T cell responses to AZD1222 COVID-19 vaccine. The table came from immunoSEQ multiplex PCR; TCRdb's copy has only in-frame clones and leaves some out. This table has tens of thousands of clones, 80% to 90% appearing once. V lost 3 bases, J lost 4 bases, and 7 bases stayed unmatched. Per germline, CDR1 MNHEY and CDR2 SMNVEV (reference sequence). The CDR3 contains 15 residues. A remark on this clone: Its specificity is not known.

Study conclusions and caveats: It should be noted that donors were predominantly white British and more often female, and clonal diversity was possibly underestimated.

This sample comprised peripheral blood, obtained 28 days after the second AZD1222 dose. The rearrangement uses TRBV27 and TRBJ1-2; TRBD1 aligns across 8 bases. The sequence came from an adult who received the AZD1222 COVID-19 vaccine. CDR3: CASSFGTGYFYGYTF. CDR3 nucleotide sequence: TGTGCCAGCAGTTTCGGGACAGGATACTTCTATGGCTACACCTTC.